A single sample is the source of the 20 T cell receptor beta chains below, sequenced in a study of cytomegalovirus exposure and HLA in healthy donors (dated by TCRdb to the late 2010s). Library preparation used the immunoSEQ multiplex PCR assay. A mixture of 60 forward primers for TCR Vbeta segments and 13 reverse primers for TCR Jbeta segments was used in the multiplex PCR. Imported from immuneACCESS, the table was reduced by TCRdb to in-frame sequences with V and J called. These copies leave out some clones; in studies compared against another copy, an unresolved V gene accounts for under half, and the cause of the remainder is not known. This sample has tens of thousands of clones in its table, and over 60% of those were observed once. About 22% of the sample rests with the top ten. The sequenced material came from PBMCs. The receptors originated from a woman aged 50 to 60 in good health and CMV-seropositive.

The V and J genes are TRBV5-1 and TRBJ2-7; D is perhaps TRBD1 (6 bases). The V and J ends lost 7 bases and 2 bases respectively, with 31 bases between them. Germline values: CDR1 SGHRS, CDR2 YFSETQ. CDR3 length equals 19 residues. The CDR3 nucleotides are TGCGCCAGCCCCTTCCCCAACAGGGTTGGATGCCGTCCCCCCTACGAGCAGTACTTC. Translated: CASPFPNRVGCRPPYEQYF.

The chain couples TRBV6-1 to TRBJ1-2; 9 bases map to TRBD1. V lost 4 bases and J lost 3; bases outside the gene matches: 6. Germline CDR1 is MNHNS and CDR2 is SASEGT. This CDR3 has 15 residues. CDR3 in DNA: TGTGCCAGCAGTGCACAACAGGGGGCAGACTATGGCTACACCTTC. It yields the protein CASSAQQGADYGYTF.

The CDR3 sequence is CASSLMGGLAGELFF. The CDR3 DNA is TGTGCCAGCAGTTTAATGGGGGGGCTAGCCGGGGAGCTGTTTTTT. J is TRBJ2-2 and V is TRBV27; perhaps TRBD2 as D (7 bases). CDR3 length equals 15 residues. The V gene lost 2 bases and the J gene lost 6 bases, with 13 bases spanning the gap. Germline CDR1 and CDR2: MNHEY and SMNVEV (reference sequence).

This chain connects TRBV19 to TRBJ1-1, with TRBD1 identical over 7 bases. The CDR3 loop spans 21 amino acids. Germline CDR1 reads LNHDA; CDR2 reads SQIVND (reference sequence). V dropped 6 bases and J dropped 0; count of bases not matched to a gene: 25. The CDR3 protein is CASRAGTANAISLLMNTEAFF. DNA for the CDR3: TGTGCCAGTAGGGCAGGGACAGCCAACGCTATTTCACTTCTCATGAACACTGAAGCTTTCTTT.

Turning to this clone: Other DNA sequences in this specimen translate into the identical CDR3. The chain recombines TRBV5-6 with TRBJ2-5, with 9 bases aligning to TRBD2. The CDR3 is 15 residues long. Trimming at V came to 0 bases and at J to 5 bases, leaving 5 bases not matched to a gene. Germline V gene lookup returns CDR1 SGHDT and CDR2 YYEEEE. CDR3 bases: TGTGCCAGCAGCTTGGTCGCGGGGGGGCGGGAGACCCAGTACTTC. This gives the protein CASSLVAGGRETQYF.

The chain recombines TRBV15 with TRBJ2-7; D possibly corresponds to TRBD2 (6 bases). The V gene lost 0 bases and the J gene lost 3 bases, with 24 bases spanning the gap. The length of the CDR3 is 19 residues. Germline lookup yields CDR1 LNHNV and CDR2 YYDKDF (reference sequence). CDR3 sequence reads: CATSRDLGSADYNFYEQYF. CDR3 nucleotides: TGTGCCACCAGCAGAGATCTGGGTTCTGCGGACTACAATTTCTACGAGCAGTACTTC. Combining the CDR3 with reference TRBV15 and TRBJ2-7 gives the whole variable domain DAMVIQNPRYQVTQFGKPVTLSCSQTLNHNVMYWYQQKSSQAPKLLFHYYDKDFNNEADTPDNFQSRRPNTSFCFLDIRSPGLGDTAMYLCATSRDLGSADYNFYEQYFGPGTRLTVT.

This clone was seen once. The gene calls are TRBV29-1 and TRBJ2-5; perhaps TRBD1 as D (7 bases). The germline V gene encodes CDR1 SQVTM and CDR2 ANQGSEA. The length of the CDR3 is 13 residues. V was trimmed by 6 bases and J by 5 bases, leaving 16 bases between them. Here the CDR3 reads CSVLETGRETQYF. CDR3 DNA sequence: TGCAGCGTCCTTGAGACAGGGAGGGAGACCCAGTACTTC. The entire variable domain, with the rest obtained from reference TRBV29-1 and TRBJ2-5, is as follows: SAVISQKPSRDICQRGTSLTIQCQVDSQVTMMFWYRQQPGQSLTLIATANQGSEATYESGFVIDKFPISRPNLTFSTLTVSNMSPEDSSIYLCSVLETGRETQYFGPGTRLLVL.

This clone was counted a single time. The V call is TRBV6-6, the J call TRBJ1-3; D is unclear. The CDR3 runs 13 residues. Germline V gives CDR1 MNHNY, CDR2 SVGAGI (reference sequence). With 5 bases removed from V and 2 bases from J, the gap between germline ends came to 7 bases. DNA of the CDR3: TGTGCCAGCAGTGAGAGAGCTGGAAACACCATATATTTT. The encoded protein is CASSERAGNTIYF.

The chain couples TRBV7-2 to TRBJ2-7; D gene uncertain. Germline V gives CDR1 SGHTA, CDR2 FQGNSA. The CDR3 totals 14 residues. V was pared by 3 bases and J by 1 base, with 10 bases between. The CDR3 here is CASSLSAASYEQYF. In DNA, the CDR3 is TGTGCCAGCAGCTTGAGTGCGGCGTCCTACGAGCAGTACTTC.

This clone was seen more than once but under ten times. The chain uses TRBV7-6 and TRBJ2-1; 11 bases map to TRBD2. Germline V lookup: CDR1 SGHVS, CDR2 FNYEAQ. This CDR3 has 16 residues. The junction had 7 bases not matched to a gene; V was cut back by 1 base and J by 8 bases. Written as DNA, the CDR3 is TGTGCCAGCAGCTTAGAGGGTAGCGGGGGGGCGCATGAGCAGTTCTTC. Protein sequence: CASSLEGSGGAHEQFF.

The table lists this clone with a few counts. The chain is built from TRBV16 and TRBJ2-1; 8 bases are shared with TRBD1. The CDR3 runs to 15 residues. The germline CDR1 and CDR2 sequences are KGHSY and FQNENV. Unmatched junction bases numbered 4, after V lost 5 bases and J lost 1 base. The CDR3 nucleotides are TGTGCCAGCAGCGGACAGGGCCGTTCCTACAATGAGCAGTTCTTC. Encoded protein: CASSGQGRSYNEQFF.

The chain recombines TRBV2 with TRBJ2-5, with D perhaps TRBD2 (6 bases). This CDR3 is built from 15 residues. Trimming took 1 base from V and 2 from J, leaving 11 bases between them. Germline-derived CDR1 and CDR2 are SNHLY and FYNNEI. The CDR3 protein is CASSEGGVGQETQYF. CDR3 in DNA: TGTGCCAGCAGTGAAGGCGGGGTGGGGCAAGAGACCCAGTACTTC.

J is TRBJ2-3 and V is TRBV28, with TRBD1 matching over 7 bases. This CDR3 is built from 16 residues. Losses at the gene ends were 5 bases for V and 1 base for J; bases not matched to a gene: 9. The germline CDR1 and CDR2 sequences are MDHEN and SYDVKM. CDR3 residues: CASSRLAGQGTDTQYF. In DNA, the CDR3 is TGTGCCAGCAGTAGATTAGCAGGACAGGGCACAGATACGCAGTATTTT.

The chain has TRBV14 and TRBJ1-2; 10 nucleotides align to TRBD1. Germline trimming cut 3 bases from V and 8 bases from J; bases unmatched to any gene: 3. This CDR3 contains 13 residues. CDR1 is SGHDN and CDR2 is FVKESK in the germline V gene. The CDR3 spells CASSQTGGFGYTF. For the CDR3, the DNA is TGTGCCAGCAGCCAGACAGGGGGCTTCGGCTACACCTTC.

The rearrangement links TRBV6-1 to TRBJ2-1, with TRBD2 identical over 10 bases. The CDR3 loop spans 15 amino acids. The J segment lost 5 bases and the V segment lost 2 bases, leaving 3 bases of the junction unmatched. CDR1 MNHNS and CDR2 SASEGT come from the germline V gene. CDR3 amino acids: CASSELAGVNNEQFF. CDR3 nucleotides: TGTGCCAGCAGTGAACTAGCGGGGGTCAACAATGAGCAGTTCTTC.

The count of this clone is one. This sequence joins TRBV28 and TRBJ2-1; 7 nucleotides line up with TRBD2. The CDR3 runs 19 residues. Germline V gene data show CDR1 as MDHEN and CDR2 as SYDVKM. The ends lost 5 bases at V and 5 bases at J; junction bases unmatched: 21. The CDR3, as DNA: TGTGCCAGCAGTGGACTTCAGGGAGGGTGGAATTCCGCCAACAATGAGCAGTTCTTC. This encodes CASSGLQGGWNSANNEQFF.

The genes are TRBV6-5 and TRBJ1-3; 9 positions match TRBD1. The V segment lost 2 bases and the J segment 0 bases; nucleotides outside the gene matches: 2. The germline CDR1 and CDR2 sequences are MNHEY and SVGAGI. The CDR3 contains 16 residues. The CDR3 sequence: CASSYAGQGSGNTIYF. CDR3 sequence (DNA): TGTGCCAGCAGTTACGCGGGACAGGGCTCTGGAAACACCATATATTTT.

This chain uses TRBV30 with TRBJ1-4; 9 positions agree with TRBD1. Germline CDR1 is GTSNPN and CDR2 is SVGIG (reference sequence). J lost 8 bases, V lost 3 bases, and 7 bases had no gene match. The CDR3 has 14 residues. CDR3 bases: TGTGCCTGGAGCTCCGGGACAGGGAGAGAAAAACTGTTTTTT. The encoded protein is CAWSSGTGREKLFF.

The chain is built from TRBV13 and TRBJ1-6, with a tentative D call TRBD1 (5 bases). Germline V CDR1 and CDR2: PRHDT, FYEKMQ (reference sequence). V was shortened by 0 bases and J by 5 bases, with 11 bases between the two germline ends. The CDR3 is 16 residues long. CDR3 sequence (DNA): TGTGCCAGCAGCTTAGGCGTTAGACAGCATAATTCACCCCTCCACTTT. Its protein is CASSLGVRQHNSPLHF.

The chain employs TRBV7-3 and TRBJ2-3; 11 bases match TRBD2. The CDR3 is 15 residues long. J lost 5 bases, V lost 3 bases, and 4 bases had no gene match. Germline values: CDR1 SGHTA, CDR2 FQGTGA. CDR3 loop: CASSFGTSGGDTQYF. CDR3 coding DNA: TGTGCCAGCAGCTTCGGTACTAGCGGGGGAGATACGCAGTATTTT.